These T cell receptor beta chains were read from a single sample in a study of cytomegalovirus exposure and HLA in healthy donors. Using immunoSEQ multiplex PCR, the repertoire was profiled, and TCRdb retains in-frame clones only, with some absent. Among approximately 180,000 clones listed, around 84% were seen once. Sample: PBMCs. These receptors were taken from a woman between 18 and 29 years old in good health and CMV-seronegative. Each CDR3 is given with its conserved first and last residue. The D gene is left open where the match is weak. A clone size is listed for some rows: how often the clone was seen (once, few, many), or a class if it is expanded.

TGTGCCACCAGCAGAGATTCCGCGGGAACCTACAATGAGCAGTTCTTC	CATSRDSAGTYNEQFF	.	.	TRBV15	TRBJ2-1
TGTGCCAGTAGTACGGGATTCTCTGGAAACACCATATATTTT	CASSTGFSGNTIYF	.	.	TRBV19	TRBJ1-3
TGCGCCAGCAGCTTGGCCCCGGGACTAGCGGGGGGAGGAGATACGCAGTATTTT	CASSLAPGLAGGGDTQYF	.	TRBD2	TRBV5-1	TRBJ2-3
TGTGCCAGCAGCTTAGTCGGACACGAAGATACGCAGTATTTT	CASSLVGHEDTQYF	.	.	TRBV7-2	TRBJ2-3
TGTGCCAGTAACGTGGCTGGCCCCAATCAGCCCCAGCATTTT	CASNVAGPNQPQHF	.	.	TRBV19	TRBJ1-5
TGTGCCAGCAGCCTTAGCAGACGTTATGGCTACACCTTC	CASSLSRRYGYTF	.	.	TRBV14	TRBJ1-2
TGTGCCAGCAGTTCCCCTTTGGACAGAACCTACAATGAGCAGTTCTTC	CASSSPLDRTYNEQFF	.	.	TRBV28	TRBJ2-1
TGTGCCAGCATTAACCCGAGCTCCTACAATGAGCAGTTCTTC	CASINPSSYNEQFF	.	.	TRBV6-1	TRBJ2-1
TGTGCCTGGAGTCCCATCCGGACTAGCGGGGGGTACGAGCAGTACTTC	CAWSPIRTSGGYEQYF	.	TRBD2	TRBV30	TRBJ2-7
TGTGCCAGCACCCTAAGGGGACGGGGGGACAACGAGCAGTACTTC	CASTLRGRGDNEQYF	.	.	TRBV27	TRBJ2-7
TGTGCCAGCAGTTACAGGGGAACAGATACGCAGTATTTT	CASSYRGTDTQYF	.	.	TRBV6-6	TRBJ2-3
TGTGCCAGCAGCCAGATTAGCGGCGAGCAGTACTTC	CASSQISGEQYF	.	.	TRBV11-3	TRBJ2-7
TGTGCCAGCAGCGTAGACAGCTCCTACGAGCAGTACTTC	CASSVDSSYEQYF	.	.	TRBV9	TRBJ2-7
TGTGCCAGCAGCGTGACAGCGGGGGATGAAAAACTGTTTTTT	CASSVTAGDEKLFF	.	.	TRBV7-2	TRBJ1-4
TGTGCCAGCAGCATTAGCGTTAGCTCCTACAATGAGCAGTTCTTC	CASSISVSSYNEQFF	once	.	TRBV13	TRBJ2-1
TGCGCCAGCAGCTCCCGGGACACGAACTATGGCTACACCTTC	CASSSRDTNYGYTF	.	.	TRBV5-1	TRBJ1-2
TGTGCCAGCAGCCCCTCCGGGACAGGGGGCAGTCAGCCCCAGCATTTT	CASSPSGTGGSQPQHF	.	TRBD1	TRBV4-2	TRBJ1-5
TGTGCCAGCAGTACCGGGACCCAGTACTTC	CASSTGTQYF	once	.	TRBV6-6	TRBJ2-5
TGTGCCAGCAGATCGGACGGGGACACTGAAGCTTTCTTT	CASRSDGDTEAFF	.	.	TRBV5-4	TRBJ1-1
TGTGCCAGCAGCTGGACGTACTTTGGGGGCCCGGGCTACACCTTC	CASSWTYFGGPGYTF	.	.	TRBV5-8	TRBJ1-2
TGTGCCAGTAGTATAGGCAGTCTGAACACTGAAGCTTTCTTT	CASSIGSLNTEAFF	few	.	TRBV19	TRBJ1-1
TGTGCCAGCAGTAACTATCCCGGGACAGGGGGCTACGAGCAGTACTTC	CASSNYPGTGGYEQYF	.	TRBD1	TRBV27	TRBJ2-7
TGTGCCAGCAGCCCGGACAGGGGAGAAGGCTATGGCTACACCTTC	CASSPDRGEGYGYTF	.	TRBD1	TRBV7-9	TRBJ1-2
TGCGCCAGCAGCCCCCTCCGGTTCTCCTACAATGAGCAGTTCTTC	CASSPLRFSYNEQFF	.	.	TRBV4-3	TRBJ2-1
TGTGCCAGCAGCGTCAACAGGGGAGAGACCCAGTACTTC	CASSVNRGETQYF	few	TRBD1	TRBV2	TRBJ2-5
TGTGCCAGCAGCCCGGGGGGAGGCACAGATACGCAGTATTTT	CASSPGGGTDTQYF	.	TRBD2	TRBV7-6	TRBJ2-3
TGTGCCAGCAGCTTGGTAGGGCGGGAGAGGTTAGGGGAGCTGTTTTTT	CASSLVGRERLGELFF	.	TRBD2	TRBV5-4	TRBJ2-2
TGTGCCAGCAGCTTAGCCGGGATTATGAACACTGAAGCTTTCTTT	CASSLAGIMNTEAFF	.	.	TRBV11-3	TRBJ1-1
TGTGCCAGCAGACCCAGCGGGGGGGCCTACAATGAGCAGTTCTTC	CASRPSGGAYNEQFF	.	TRBD2	TRBV2	TRBJ2-1
TGTGCCTGGAGTCCCGGGACAGGAGACCCGGGAACCTTC	CAWSPGTGDPGTF	.	TRBD1	TRBV30	TRBJ1-2
TGTGCCAGCAGCGTGAACAGGAAATCACCCTACGAGCAGTACTTC	CASSVNRKSPYEQYF	once	.	TRBV6-5	TRBJ2-7
TGCAGCGTCGCGGGAGGCCGATGGAACGAGCAGTACTTC	CSVAGGRWNEQYF	.	TRBD2	TRBV29-1	TRBJ2-7
TGTGCCAGCAGTTACCGACAGGGAAACACCATATATTTT	CASSYRQGNTIYF	.	.	TRBV6-6	TRBJ1-3
TGCGCCAGCAGCCCCGACAGGGGGGGTTACTACGAGCAGTACTTC	CASSPDRGGYYEQYF	.	TRBD1	TRBV10-1	TRBJ2-7
TGCAGCGTTCAAGGGCAGCTAGGCGGCTACACCTTC	CSVQGQLGGYTF	.	.	TRBV29-1	TRBJ1-2
TGTGCCACCTCAGGGATTAGGGCCTACAATGAGCAGTTCTTC	CATSGIRAYNEQFF	.	.	TRBV2	TRBJ2-1
TGTGCCAGCAGCCTCCCACCCGGGACAGCCTACAATGAGCAGTTCTTC	CASSLPPGTAYNEQFF	once	TRBD1	TRBV7-8	TRBJ2-1
TGTGCCAGGAGGATACCGGGACTAGCGGGAGGGCGGTCCTACGAGCAGTACTTC	CARRIPGLAGGRSYEQYF	.	TRBD2	TRBV19	TRBJ2-7
TGTGCCAGCAGAGAACAGTGGTCCCCCCAAGAGACCCAGTACTTC	CASREQWSPQETQYF	.	.	TRBV5-4	TRBJ2-5
TGTGCCTGGAGTCCAGGGGACAGTCTCGAGACCCAGTACTTC	CAWSPGDSLETQYF	.	TRBD1	TRBV30	TRBJ2-5
TGTGCCTGGAGTGGAGGACTAGCGGGTTTCTACGAGCAGTACTTC	CAWSGGLAGFYEQYF	.	TRBD2	TRBV30	TRBJ2-7
TGTGCCAGCAGCAAGAACACTGAAGCTTTCTTT	CASSKNTEAFF	.	.	TRBV6-5	TRBJ1-1
TGCGCCAGCAGCCCAACGGACAGTTACAATGAGCAGTTCTTC	CASSPTDSYNEQFF	.	.	TRBV4-3	TRBJ2-1
TGTGCCAGCAGAACCCGACAGGGGGCGCACGAGCAGTACTTC	CASRTRQGAHEQYF	.	TRBD1	TRBV27	TRBJ2-7
TGTGCCAGCAGTGAAGCGGTAGGGGATGTGAACACTGAAGCTTTCTTT	CASSEAVGDVNTEAFF	.	.	TRBV2	TRBJ1-1
TGTGCCAGCAGCTCGACAGGGGGTCGAGAGAAAAACATTCAGTACTTC	CASSSTGGREKNIQYF	.	TRBD1	TRBV13	TRBJ2-4
TGCGCCAGCAGCTTCGAGGCTGGCACAGATACGCAGTATTTT	CASSFEAGTDTQYF	once	.	TRBV5-1	TRBJ2-3
TGCGCCAGCAGGGGACAGAACCAGGGAGGTACGCAGTATTTT	CASRGQNQGGTQYF	.	.	TRBV5-1	TRBJ2-3
TGTGCCAGCAGCCACTACAGGGGGCAACTGATGTCAGACGGCTACACCTTC	CASSHYRGQLMSDGYTF	.	TRBD1	TRBV7-9	TRBJ1-2